This TCR beta chain was captured in a study of blood T cell repertoires in COVID-19. The wider study: Samples came from the United States, Italy and Spain, spanning acute and convalescent COVID-19. Sample material is recorded as cDNA or gDNA derived from T cells, B-cell-depleted T cells, or PBMCs.

The CDR3 consists of 14 residues. Trimming pared 5 bases from V and 0 bases from J, leaving 5 bases between. CDR1 is LNHDA and CDR2 is SQIVND in the germline V gene (reference sequence). Patients from Seattle were sampled longitudinally, starting during active infection. Original analysis: Nucleated cell counts were estimated from reference gene primer amplification. TCRdb's copy holds only in-frame clones and misses some; the assay was immunoSEQ multiplex PCR. V and J calls plus clone size are reproduced from that table; the DNA served to infer D and trimming. The table lists nearly 250,000 clones, 86% of them singletons.

This sequence originates from a woman at least 80 years old with COVID-19, enrolled during active disease. The sequenced material came from peripheral blood. The rearrangement joins TRBV19 to TRBJ1-6; the D is unclear. The CDR3 protein is CASSVSSYNSPLHF. In DNA, the CDR3 is TGTGCCAGTAGTGTGAGCTCCTATAATTCACCCCTCCACTTT.